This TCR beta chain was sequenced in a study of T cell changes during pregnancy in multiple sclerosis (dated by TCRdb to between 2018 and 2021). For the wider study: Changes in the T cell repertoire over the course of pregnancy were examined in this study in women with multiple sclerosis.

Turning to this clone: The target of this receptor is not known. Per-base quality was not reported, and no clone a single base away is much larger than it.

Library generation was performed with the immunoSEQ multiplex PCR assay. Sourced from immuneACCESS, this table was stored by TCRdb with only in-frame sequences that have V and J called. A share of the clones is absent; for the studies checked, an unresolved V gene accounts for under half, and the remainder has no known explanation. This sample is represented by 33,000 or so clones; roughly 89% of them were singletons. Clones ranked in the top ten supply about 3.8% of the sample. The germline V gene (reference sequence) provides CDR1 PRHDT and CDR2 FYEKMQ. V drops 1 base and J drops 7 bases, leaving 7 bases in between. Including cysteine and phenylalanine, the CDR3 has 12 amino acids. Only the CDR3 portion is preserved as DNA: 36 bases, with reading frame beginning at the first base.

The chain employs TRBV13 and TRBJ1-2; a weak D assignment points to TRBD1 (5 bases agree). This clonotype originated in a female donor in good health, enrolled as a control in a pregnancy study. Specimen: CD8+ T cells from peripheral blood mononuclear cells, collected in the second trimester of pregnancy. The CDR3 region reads CASSLEGAGYTF. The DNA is TGTGCCAGCAGCTTAGAAGGGGCTGGCTACACCTTC. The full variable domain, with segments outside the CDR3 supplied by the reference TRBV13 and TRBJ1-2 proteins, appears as AAGVIQSPRHLIKEKRETATLKCYPIPRHDTVYWYQQGPGQDPQFLISFYEKMQSDKGSIPDRFSAQQFSDYHSELNMSSLELGDSALYFCASSLEGAGYTFGSGTRLTVV.